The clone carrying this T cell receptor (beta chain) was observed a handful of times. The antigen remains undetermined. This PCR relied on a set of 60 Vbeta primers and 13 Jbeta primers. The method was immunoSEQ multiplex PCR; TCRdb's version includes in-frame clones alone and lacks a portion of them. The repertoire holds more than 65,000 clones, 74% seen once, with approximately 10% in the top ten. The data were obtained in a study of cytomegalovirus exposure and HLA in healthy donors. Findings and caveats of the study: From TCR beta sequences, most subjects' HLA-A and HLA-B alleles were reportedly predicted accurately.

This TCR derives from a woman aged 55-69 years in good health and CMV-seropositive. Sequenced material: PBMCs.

The CDR3 sequence is CASKGGGGEQFF. CDR3 in DNA: TGCGCCAGCAAGGGCGGCGGGGGAGAGCAGTTCTTC. The gene calls are TRBV10-2 and TRBJ2-1, with TRBD2 matching 7 bases. The germline CDR1 and CDR2 sequences are WSHSY and SAAADI. The CDR3 is 12 amino acids. With 7 bases clipped from V and 10 bases from J, the junction kept 7 bases outside the gene matches.